Shown below are 30 T cell receptor beta chains from a single sample sequenced in a study of CD8 T cells in ankylosing spondylitis. A single record per CDR3 protein comes from TCRdb applying MiXCR to the 5' RACE reads. The sample holds 340,000 or so distinct CDR3 sequences; 14% to 15% are singletons and the top ten take approximately 0.99%. The sequenced sample consisted of blood, either unsorted or a sorted T cell fraction (not recorded which). The receptor set was obtained from a male donor with ankylosing spondylitis or in good health (not recorded which).

This clonotype was detected only a few times. The rearrangement links TRBV6-1 to TRBJ2-7, with D perhaps TRBD1 or TRBD2 (5 bases each). CDR1 is MNHNS, CDR2 SASEGT, per germline. The CDR3 totals 12 residues. V lost 8 bases and J lost 7, with 15 bases in between. This chain's CDR3 is CASRDGVSEQYF. CDR3 nucleotides: TGTGCCAGCCGGGACGGGGTGAGTGAGCAGTACTTC.

This clonotype was counted only a few times. The rearrangement joins TRBV7-9 to TRBJ2-7, with D perhaps TRBD2 (5 bases). V was cut by 5 bases and J by 2 bases, with 19 bases left in between. CDR1 is SEHNR and CDR2 is FQNEAQ in the germline V gene (reference sequence). This CDR3 has 16 amino acids. DNA for the CDR3: TGTGCCAGCAGCGCCCCGACTTCTCTAGCCCCCTACGAGCAGTACTTC. Translating it yields CASSAPTSLAPYEQYF.

This clonotype came up once. The chain couples TRBV6-1 to TRBJ2-7; 7 bases are shared with TRBD1. This CDR3 comprises 13 residues. The germline gives CDR1 MNHNS, CDR2 SASEGT. Germline trimming cut 6 bases from V and 5 bases from J; bases unmatched to any gene: 7. CDR3 sequence: CASRRQGSHEQYF. CDR3 sequence (DNA): TGTGCCAGCAGGCGACAGGGTAGTCACGAGCAGTACTTC.

The rearrangement uses TRBV6-5 and TRBJ2-3, with D hard to call. The CDR3 is 15 amino acids. V lost 0 bases to trimming and J lost 2 bases, with 9 bases between them. The V gene's germline CDR1 is MNHEY and CDR2 SVGAGI. The CDR3 spells CASSYSGLNTDTQYF. CDR3 DNA: TGTGCCAGCAGTTACTCCGGGCTGAACACAGATACGCAGTATTTT.

This chain joins TRBV12-3 or TRBV12-4 and TRBJ1-4, with a tentative D call TRBD1 (6 bases). The CDR3 extends over 14 amino acids. V was pared by 2 bases and J by 7 bases, with 11 bases between. CDR3 coding DNA: TGTGCCAGCAGTTTACAGGGGATAGGTGAAAAACTGTTTTTT. It encodes CASSLQGIGEKLFF.

This clonotype was seen a handful of times. The chain has TRBV4-2 and TRBJ2-7; the match to TRBD1 covers 9 bases. V shed 4 bases, J shed 3 bases, and the junction held 7 bases outside the gene matches. Germline assignment: CDR1 LGHNA and CDR2 YNFKEQ. The CDR3 consists of 15 residues. DNA for the CDR3: TGTGCCAGCAGCCCCCCGGGACAGGGAAACTACGAGCAGTACTTC. Translation gives CASSPPGQGNYEQYF.

The chain joins TRBV2 to TRBJ2-7, with D possibly being TRBD1 (6 bases). V was shortened by 7 bases and J by 2 bases, with 18 bases between the two germline ends. Germline V gene sequence: CDR1 SNHLY, CDR2 FYNNEI. This CDR3 region has 15 residues. The CDR3 sequence: CASTLEQGSTYEQYF. In DNA, the CDR3 is TGTGCCAGCACCTTGGAACAGGGATCTACCTACGAGCAGTACTTC.

This clonotype occurred many times. This rearrangement joins TRBV5-1 to TRBJ2-3; TRBD2 matches 10 bases. Trimming took 4 bases from V and 2 from J; bases not matched to a gene: 4. Germline-derived CDR1 and CDR2 are SGHRS and YFSETQ. The CDR3 consists of 15 residues. The CDR3 loop reads CASSLGLAVTDTQYF. The CDR3 DNA is TGCGCCAGCAGCCTAGGACTAGCGGTCACAGATACGCAGTATTTT.

The chain joins TRBV10-2 to TRBJ1-4, with TRBD1 as a possible D gene (5 bases). Trimming pared 6 bases from V and 1 base from J, leaving 12 bases between. There are 15 residues in the CDR3. Germline lookup yields CDR1 WSHSY and CDR2 SAAADI. The CDR3 bases are TGCGCCAGCAGCCGAACAGGAATAACTAATGAAAAACTGTTTTTT. This gives the protein CASSRTGITNEKLFF.

This chain links TRBV6-5 with TRBJ2-6; 9 bases are a match to TRBD2. Germline V lookup: CDR1 MNHEY, CDR2 SVGAGI. This CDR3 is built from 18 residues. The trim removed 1 base at V and 0 bases at J, leaving 4 bases unmatched. CDR3 loop: CASSYFAGGSSGANVLTF. The CDR3 nucleotides are TGTGCCAGCAGTTACTTCGCGGGAGGGAGCTCTGGGGCCAACGTCCTGACTTTC.

This clonotype was picked up a small number of times. J is TRBJ1-2 and V is TRBV29-1; TRBD1 matches at 9 bases. This CDR3 spans 12 amino acids. Trimming took 4 bases from V and 8 from J; bases not matched to a gene: 5. In germline, CDR1 is SQVTM, CDR2 ANQGSEA. CDR3 sequence reads: CSVGGQGYGYTF. The DNA of the CDR3 is TGCAGCGTTGGGGGACAGGGATACGGCTACACCTTC. Using reference TRBV29-1 and TRBJ1-2 for the parts outside the CDR3, the full variable domain is SAVISQKPSRDICQRGTSLTIQCQVDSQVTMMFWYRQQPGQSLTLIATANQGSEATYESGFVIDKFPISRPNLTFSTLTVSNMSPEDSSIYLCSVGGQGYGYTFGSGTRLTVV.

The rearrangement joins TRBV11-2 to TRBJ1-6, with a possible D match to TRBD1 (6 bases). V was shortened by 7 bases and J by 8 bases, with 9 bases between the two germline ends. CDR1 is SGHAT and CDR2 is FQNNGV in the germline V gene. The CDR3 is 12 residues long. CDR3 nucleotides: TGTGCCAGCAACTCAGGGGATTCACCCCTCCACTTT. Translated, it gives CASNSGDSPLHF.

This clonotype was observed a few times. The CDR3 DNA reads as TGTGCCAGCAGTTTAGGGGACTACTATGGCTACACCTTC. Residues: CASSLGDYYGYTF. The chain recombines TRBV12-3 or TRBV12-4 with TRBJ1-2; the D gene is possibly TRBD1 (5 bases). Trimming removed 1 base at V and 3 bases at J, with 6 bases between. The CDR3 consists of 13 residues.

A few counts support this clonotype. The V gene is TRBV7-8, the J gene TRBJ2-2; possible D gene TRBD1, 5 bases. The V end was cut by 5 bases, the J end by 7 bases, with 14 bases between. CDR1 SGHVS and CDR2 FQNEAQ come from the germline V gene. The CDR3 length is 14 residues. Here the CDR3 reads CASSPREFNGELFF. The CDR3 DNA reads TGTGCCAGCAGCCCCAGGGAATTCAACGGGGAGCTGTTTTTT.

This clonotype was observed a handful of times. V and J are TRBV10-1 and TRBJ1-1; D gene uncertain. Trimming left V 3 bases short and J 7 bases short, with 0 bases between. CDR1 and CDR2 from the germline V gene are WNHNN and SYGVQD (reference sequence). The CDR3 contains 9 residues. The CDR3 spells CASSDEAFF. The CDR3 DNA follows: TGCGCCAGCAGTGATGAAGCTTTCTTT.

The chain is built from TRBV20-1 and TRBJ2-7, with D unresolved. The germline CDR1 and CDR2 sequences are DFQATT and SNEGSKA (reference sequence). There are 13 residues in the CDR3. DNA for the CDR3: TGCGCCGTCGGTCTCCCATTTTCCTACGAGCAGTACTTC. Translation: CAVGLPFSYEQYF.

This clonotype was seen a few times. V gene TRBV6-1 combines with J gene TRBJ1-2; possible D gene TRBD1, 6 bases. The CDR3 consists of 16 residues. CDR1 is MNHNS and CDR2 is SASEGT in the germline V gene. V lost 6 bases and J lost 0, with 17 bases in between. CDR3 sequence (DNA): TGTGCCAGCAGCCCTATCCCTGGGGGCACTAACTATGGCTACACCTTC. This encodes CASSPIPGGTNYGYTF.

This clonotype was seen more than once but under ten times. The V gene is TRBV11-2, the J gene TRBJ2-3; 7 positions agree with TRBD2. CDR3 size: 15 residues. Germline CDR1 SGHAT, CDR2 FQNNGV. Losses at the gene ends were 8 bases for V and 2 bases for J; bases not matched to a gene: 10. The CDR3 DNA reads as TGTGCCAGCCCCCCTCCGGGGGGTGACACAGATACGCAGTATTTT. Amino acids: CASPPPGGDTDTQYF.

V is TRBV14 and J is TRBJ2-1, with 7 nucleotides matching TRBD2. The CDR3 consists of 14 residues. V lost 4 bases to trimming and J lost 10 bases; unmatched junction nucleotides: 10. The V gene's germline CDR1 is SGHDN and CDR2 FVKESK. The CDR3 DNA reads TGTGCCAGCAGCCTCCTGAGGGGCGGGAGCGAGCAGTTCTTC. It translates to CASSLLRGGSEQFF.

J is TRBJ2-2 and V is TRBV2, with a possible D match to TRBD2 (5 bases). This CDR3 comprises 13 residues. Per the germline V gene, CDR1 is SNHLY and CDR2 is FYNNEI. Trimming removed 0 bases at V and 13 bases at J, with 12 bases between. The CDR3 bases are TGTGCCAGCAGTGAAGCTGAGGTGGGAGCGCTGTTTTTT. It translates to CASSEAEVGALFF.

V gene TRBV12-5 combines with J gene TRBJ2-7; a possible D gene is TRBD1 (6 bases). Trimming took off 2 bases at V and 1 base at J, with 12 bases between the two ends. The CDR3 is 15 amino acids. Germline CDR1 reads LGHNT; CDR2 reads FRNRAP. DNA of the CDR3: TGTGCTAGTGGTTTGACTATAGGACAGTCCTACGAGCAGTACTTC. Translated: CASGLTIGQSYEQYF.

A few counts support this clonotype. The chain is built from TRBV20-1 and TRBJ2-3, with TRBD2 identical over 9 bases. The CDR3 has 14 residues. V gave up 4 bases and J gave up 2 bases; unmatched junction bases: 4. CDR1 and CDR2 (germline): DFQATT, SNEGSKA (reference sequence). The CDR3 bases are TGCAGTGCTAATAAGCGGGGGGTCACAGATACGCAGTATTTT. Protein sequence: CSANKRGVTDTQYF.

The gene calls are TRBV6-4 and TRBJ2-3, with D possibly matching TRBD2 (6 bases). Germline loops: CDR1 MRHNA, CDR2 SNTAGT. This CDR3 comprises 15 residues. Trimming left V 8 bases short and J 4 bases short, with 19 bases between. The CDR3 protein is CASAPFNSGSDTQYF. The CDR3 region has the DNA TGTGCCAGCGCCCCGTTTAATAGCGGATCAGATACGCAGTATTTT.

The sample holds a few counts of this clonotype. CDR3 nucleotides: TGTGCCAGCAGTTTCGGGGGATTGAACATTCAGTACTTC. Its translation: CASSFGGLNIQYF. This rearrangement joins TRBV12-3 or TRBV12-4 to TRBJ2-4; TRBD2 is a possible D gene (6 bases). Trimming took 3 bases from V and 7 from J, leaving 10 bases between them. CDR3 size: 13 residues.

The V call is TRBV28, the J call TRBJ2-7; weak D call: TRBD2 (5 bases). The ends were cut back, 5 bases at V and 2 bases at J, with 7 bases in the middle. The CDR3 has 12 amino acids. CDR1 is MDHEN, CDR2 SYDVKM, per germline. CDR3 nucleotides: TGTGCCAGCAGTCGCGGGCCCTACGAGCAGTACTTC. Translated: CASSRGPYEQYF.

The chain couples TRBV5-1 to TRBJ2-3; 7 nucleotides match TRBD2. CDR1 is SGHRS and CDR2 is YFSETQ in the germline V gene. The CDR3 sequence is 15 residues long. Unmatched junction bases numbered 5, after V lost 4 bases and J lost 0 bases. CDR3 sequence: CASSKLATSTDTQYF. The CDR3 DNA sequence: TGCGCCAGCAGCAAACTAGCGACTAGCACAGATACGCAGTATTTT.

The V call is TRBV2, the J call TRBJ2-2; 10 nucleotides agree with TRBD1. J lost 5 bases, V lost 6 bases, and 6 bases had no gene match. This CDR3 spans 15 amino acids. Germline-derived CDR1 and CDR2 are SNHLY and FYNNEI. The CDR3 nucleotides are TGTGCCAGCAGCCGGGACAGGGGTAGTACCGGGGAGCTGTTTTTT. Translation gives CASSRDRGSTGELFF.

The chain carries TRBV11-2 and TRBJ2-3, with TRBD2 identical over 11 bases. The CDR3 sequence is 16 residues long. Germline CDR1 is SGHAT and CDR2 is FQNNGV. The trim removed 5 bases at V and 0 bases at J, leaving 4 bases unmatched. In DNA, the CDR3 is TGTGCCAGCAGCGTGACTAGCGGGGCTAGCACAGATACGCAGTATTTT. Translation: CASSVTSGASTDTQYF.

This chain uses TRBV5-1 with TRBJ2-4; the D gene could be TRBD1 or TRBD2 (5 bases each). The germline CDR1 and CDR2 sequences are SGHRS and YFSETQ. V gave up 4 bases and J gave up 0 bases, with 14 bases separating them. This CDR3 contains 16 residues. The DNA for the CDR3 is TGCGCCAGCAGCCTGGGGGATGGGGGAGCCAAAAACATTCAGTACTTC. It yields the protein CASSLGDGGAKNIQYF.

This clonotype was counted only a few times. This chain connects TRBV3-1 to TRBJ1-5; tentatively, D is TRBD1 (5 bases). V dropped 6 bases and J dropped 3 bases, with 12 bases sitting between them. Germline assignment: CDR1 LGHDT and CDR2 YNNKEL (reference sequence). The CDR3 length is 14 residues. The CDR3 nucleotides read TGTGCCAGCAGTCATCGACAGACCAATCAGCCCCAGCATTTT. Translating gives CASSHRQTNQPQHF.